This T cell receptor beta chain emerged from a study of early T cells in non-severe SARS-CoV-2 infection. Study as a whole: Sequenced material consisted of bulk RNA (from unsorted whole blood), and chains were unpaired. Overall study results and limits: In VDJdb matching, anti-spike CD8 responses were favored while private and CD4 specificities went missing.

Separate cDNA molecules each had unique molecular identifiers attached to them. TCRdb analysed the 5' RACE reads with MiXCR anew, one entry per CDR3 protein. The sample has roughly 29,000 distinct CDR3 sequences, roughly 4.5% seen once; the top ten hold less than 7.5%. V was shortened by 5 bases and J by 7 bases, with 7 bases between the two germline ends. The germline V gene encodes CDR1 SGDLS and CDR2 YYNGEE. The CDR3 is 11 residues long. This clonotype was detected ten times or more. The antigen remains unidentified. The chain carries TRBV9 and TRBJ1-5; D call uncertain. The material sequenced was whole blood. This sequence was found in an adult who was a healthcare worker with PCR-confirmed SARS-CoV-2 infection or an uninfected control (not recorded which). CDR3 nucleotides: TGTGCCAGCAGATATAAGCAGCCCCAGCATTTT. This encodes CASRYKQPQHF.